This TCR beta chain was sequenced for a study of T-cell memory formation after mild COVID-19. The wider study: Largely, TCR clusters stayed within a single donor.

TCRdb re-called the 5' RACE reads through MiXCR, storing one row per CDR3 protein. Of some 120,000 distinct CDR3 sequences listed, 5% to 6.5% are singletons. The CDR3 consists of 13 residues. V lost 7 bases to trimming and J lost 7 bases; unmatched junction nucleotides: 3. The receptor comes from an adult woman who had mild COVID-19 (a few samples of this study predate the infection). Cell type and time point are not known. The specimen was PBMCs or a T cell subset sorted from them (not recorded which). The chain uses TRBV12-3 or TRBV12-4 and TRBJ2-1, with TRBD2 identical over 11 bases. The CDR3 region is CASKASGGNEQFF. The CDR3 nucleotides are TGTGCCAGCAAGGCTAGCGGGGGGAATGAGCAGTTCTTC.